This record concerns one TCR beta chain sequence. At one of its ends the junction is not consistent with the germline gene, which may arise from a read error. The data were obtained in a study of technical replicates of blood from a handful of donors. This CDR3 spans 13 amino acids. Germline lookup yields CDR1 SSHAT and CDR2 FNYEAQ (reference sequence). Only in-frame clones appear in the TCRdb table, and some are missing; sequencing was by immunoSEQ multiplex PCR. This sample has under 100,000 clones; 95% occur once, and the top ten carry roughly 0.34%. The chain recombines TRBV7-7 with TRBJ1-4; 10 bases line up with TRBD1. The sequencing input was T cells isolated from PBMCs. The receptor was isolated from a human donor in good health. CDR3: CASSPGQGEKLFF. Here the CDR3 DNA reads TGTGCTAGCAGCCCGGGACAGGGGGAAAAACTGTTTTTT.